This T cell receptor beta chain originates from a study of T cells after yellow fever vaccination. This clonotype was picked up a small number of times. No antigen is known for it. The V gene end was trimmed by 5 bases and the J gene end by 1 base; junction bases not matched to a gene: 3. The CDR3 covers 14 residues. Study observations and caveats: The study noted that FACS-sorted repertoires could contain abundant clonotypes contaminating from the bulk population.

TCR cDNA was made by 5'RACE template switching, adding a universal primer site and UMIs. TCRdb re-derived calls from the 5' RACE reads in MiXCR, one entry per CDR3 protein. The sample includes 400,000 to 450,000 distinct CDR3 sequences, approximately 18% seen only once; the top ten take roughly a sixth. The receptor's source is a man younger than 35 who received the YFV17D yellow fever vaccine. This chain uses TRBV12-3 or TRBV12-4 with TRBJ2-5; 8 nucleotides match TRBD1. The material sequenced was PBMCs, taken before the yellow fever booster vaccination. CDR3 residues: CASSRDRIQETQYF. DNA of the CDR3: TGTGCCAGCAGTCGGGACAGGATCCAAGAGACCCAGTACTTC.